This entry describes one T cell receptor beta chain. Its specificity is not known. TCRdb keeps only in-frame clones here, not all; method: immunoSEQ multiplex PCR. This repertoire shows 80,000 to 95,000 clones, 60% to 80% found once; its top ten account for approximately 21%. This sample stems from a study of T cell responses to AZD1222 COVID-19 vaccine. On the study more broadly: Second-dose schedules of about 4 or about 12 weeks were combined. Study results and limitations: A mostly white British donor set with more females was recruited, and clonal diversity was possibly underestimated.

Germline CDR1 SGHAT, CDR2 FQNNGV. The CDR3 has 14 amino acids. Trimming removed 1 base from V and 6 bases from J, with 10 bases in between. This chain links TRBV11-2 with TRBJ1-3; D is undetermined. The source is an adult in good health. The source was peripheral blood, collected on day 0 of AZD1222 vaccination. DNA for the CDR3: TGTGCCAGCAGCTTAGGAGGAAACCAAAACACCATATATTTT. Encoded protein: CASSLGGNQNTIYF.